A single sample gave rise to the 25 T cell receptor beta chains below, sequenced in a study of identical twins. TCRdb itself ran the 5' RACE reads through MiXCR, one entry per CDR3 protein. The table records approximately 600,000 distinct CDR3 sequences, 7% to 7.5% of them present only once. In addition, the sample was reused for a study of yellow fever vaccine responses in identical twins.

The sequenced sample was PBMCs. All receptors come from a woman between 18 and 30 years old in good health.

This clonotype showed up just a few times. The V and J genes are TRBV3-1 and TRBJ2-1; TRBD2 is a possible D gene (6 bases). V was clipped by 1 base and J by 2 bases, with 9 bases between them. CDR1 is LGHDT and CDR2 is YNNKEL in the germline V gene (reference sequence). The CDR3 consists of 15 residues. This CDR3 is CASSQVGSTYNEQFF. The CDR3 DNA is TGTGCCAGCAGCCAAGTCGGGAGTACCTACAATGAGCAGTTCTTC.

For the CDR3, the DNA is TGTGCCAGCAGCTTCGGACTAGCGGGGGAAGATACGCAGTATTTT. Translating gives CASSFGLAGEDTQYF. V gene TRBV7-6 combines with J gene TRBJ2-3; 13 positions match TRBD2. Trimming took 3 bases from V and 5 from J; bases not matched to a gene: 2. Germline lookup yields CDR1 SGHVS and CDR2 FNYEAQ. This CDR3 is built from 15 residues.

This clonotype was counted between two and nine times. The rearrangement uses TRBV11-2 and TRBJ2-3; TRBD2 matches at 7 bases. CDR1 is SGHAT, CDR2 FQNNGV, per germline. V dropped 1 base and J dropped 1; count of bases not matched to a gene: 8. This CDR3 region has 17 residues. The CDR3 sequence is CASSLVGLAERTDTQYF. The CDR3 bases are TGTGCCAGCAGCTTAGTAGGGCTAGCGGAACGCACAGATACGCAGTATTTT.

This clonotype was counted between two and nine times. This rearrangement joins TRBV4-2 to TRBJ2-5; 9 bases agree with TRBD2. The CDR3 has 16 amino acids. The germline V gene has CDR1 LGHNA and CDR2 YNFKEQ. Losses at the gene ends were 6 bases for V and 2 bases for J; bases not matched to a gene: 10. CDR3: CASRHNSGGCQETQYF. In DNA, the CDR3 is TGTGCCAGCAGACATAATAGCGGGGGCTGTCAAGAGACCCAGTACTTC.

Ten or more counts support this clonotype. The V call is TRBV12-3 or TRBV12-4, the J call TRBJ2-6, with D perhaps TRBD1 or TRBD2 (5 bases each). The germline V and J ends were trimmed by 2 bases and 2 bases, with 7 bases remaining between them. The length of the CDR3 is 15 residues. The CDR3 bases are TGTGCCAGCAGTTTAAGGGGAGCTGGGGCCAACGTCCTGACTTTC. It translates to CASSLRGAGANVLTF.

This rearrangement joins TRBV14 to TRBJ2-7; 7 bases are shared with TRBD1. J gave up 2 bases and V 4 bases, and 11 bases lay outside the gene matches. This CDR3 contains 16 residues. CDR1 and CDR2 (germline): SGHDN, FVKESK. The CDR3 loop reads CASSRNQGVSPYEQYF. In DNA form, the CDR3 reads TGTGCCAGCAGCCGAAACCAGGGGGTCTCCCCCTACGAGCAGTACTTC. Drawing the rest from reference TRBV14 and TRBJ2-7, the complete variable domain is EAGVTQFPSHSVIEKGQTVTLRCDPISGHDNLYWYRRVMGKEIKFLLHFVKESKQDESGMPNNRFLAERTGGTYSTLKVQPAELEDSGVYFCASSRNQGVSPYEQYFGPGTRLTVT.

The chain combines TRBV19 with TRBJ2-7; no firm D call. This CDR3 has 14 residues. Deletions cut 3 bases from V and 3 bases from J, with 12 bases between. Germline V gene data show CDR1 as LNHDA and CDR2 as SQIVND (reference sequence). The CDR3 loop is CASSISPTHYEQYF. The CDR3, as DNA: TGTGCCAGTAGTATTAGTCCCACTCACTACGAGCAGTACTTC.

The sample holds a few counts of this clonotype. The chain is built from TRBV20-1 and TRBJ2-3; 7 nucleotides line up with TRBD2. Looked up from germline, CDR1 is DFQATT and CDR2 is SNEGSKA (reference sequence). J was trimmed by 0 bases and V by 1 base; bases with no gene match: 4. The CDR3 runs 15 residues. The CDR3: CSARANSGSTDTQYF. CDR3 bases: TGCAGTGCTAGAGCGAATAGCGGGAGCACAGATACGCAGTATTTT.

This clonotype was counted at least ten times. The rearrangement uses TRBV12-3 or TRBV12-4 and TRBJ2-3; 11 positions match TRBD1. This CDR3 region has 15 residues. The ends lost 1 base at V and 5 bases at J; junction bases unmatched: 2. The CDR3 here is CASSLGTGGIDTQYF. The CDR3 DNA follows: TGTGCCAGCAGTTTAGGGACAGGGGGCATAGATACGCAGTATTTT.

CDR3 coding DNA: TGCAGTGCCCGGACAGGGGACACTGAAGCTTTCTTT. It yields the protein CSARTGDTEAFF. The chain is built from TRBV20-1 and TRBJ1-1; 9 bases line up with TRBD1. After removal of 6 bases from V and 3 bases from J, the junction contained 2 bases not matched to a gene. CDR3 length: 12 residues. Germline V lookup: CDR1 DFQATT, CDR2 SNEGSKA (reference sequence).

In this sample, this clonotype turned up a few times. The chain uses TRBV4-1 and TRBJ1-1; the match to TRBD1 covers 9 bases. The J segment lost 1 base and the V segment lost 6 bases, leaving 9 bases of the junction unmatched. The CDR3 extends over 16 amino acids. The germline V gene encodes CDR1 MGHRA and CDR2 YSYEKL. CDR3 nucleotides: TGCGCCAGCAGGTGGATCCCGGGACAGGGGAACACTGAAGCTTTCTTT. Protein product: CASRWIPGQGNTEAFF.

The DNA for the CDR3 is TGCAGTATCAATAGCGGAGGCACTCCCTACGAGCAGTACTTC. Protein sequence: CSINSGGTPYEQYF. The chain joins TRBV20-1 to TRBJ2-7, with a possible D match to TRBD2 (6 bases). V lost 8 bases and J 2 bases, leaving 19 bases between the germline ends. The CDR3 runs 14 residues. Germline V gene lookup returns CDR1 DFQATT and CDR2 SNEGSKA (reference sequence).

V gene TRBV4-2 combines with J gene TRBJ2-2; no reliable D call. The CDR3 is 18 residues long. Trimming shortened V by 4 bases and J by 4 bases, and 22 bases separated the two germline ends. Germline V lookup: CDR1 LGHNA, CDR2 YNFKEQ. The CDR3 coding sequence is TGTGCCAGCAGCCCCGGGCTCGGCTGCCGCCCCACCACCGGGGAGCTGTTTTTT. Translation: CASSPGLGCRPTTGELFF.

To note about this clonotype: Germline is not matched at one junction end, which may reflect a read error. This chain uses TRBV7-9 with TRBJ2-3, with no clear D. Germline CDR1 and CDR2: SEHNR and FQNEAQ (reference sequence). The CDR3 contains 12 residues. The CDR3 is CASSLAATLGNF. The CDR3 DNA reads TGTGCCAGCAGCTTAGCAGCCACACTGGGGAATTTT.

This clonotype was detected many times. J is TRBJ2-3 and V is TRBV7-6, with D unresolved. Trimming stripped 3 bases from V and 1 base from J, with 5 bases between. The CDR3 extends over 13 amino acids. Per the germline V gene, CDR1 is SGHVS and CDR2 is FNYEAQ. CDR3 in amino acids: CASSLERTDTQYF. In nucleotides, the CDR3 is TGTGCCAGCAGCTTGGAGCGCACAGATACGCAGTATTTT.

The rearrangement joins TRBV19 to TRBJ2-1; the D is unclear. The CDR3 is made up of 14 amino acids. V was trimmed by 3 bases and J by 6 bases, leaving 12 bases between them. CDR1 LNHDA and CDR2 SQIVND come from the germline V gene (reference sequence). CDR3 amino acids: CASSIPGRFNEQFF. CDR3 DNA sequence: TGTGCCAGTAGTATTCCCGGACGTTTCAATGAGCAGTTCTTC. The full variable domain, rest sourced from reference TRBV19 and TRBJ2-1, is DGGITQSPKYLFRKEGQNVTLSCEQNLNHDAMYWYRQDPGQGLRLIYYSQIVNDFQKGDIAEGYSVSREKKESFPLTVTSAQKNPTAFYLCASSIPGRFNEQFFGPGTRLTVL.

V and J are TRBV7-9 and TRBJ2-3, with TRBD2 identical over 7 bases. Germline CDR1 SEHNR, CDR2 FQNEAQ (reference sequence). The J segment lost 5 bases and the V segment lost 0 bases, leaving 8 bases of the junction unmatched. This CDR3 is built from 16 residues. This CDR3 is CASSLAPGASGDTQYF. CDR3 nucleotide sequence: TGTGCCAGCAGCTTAGCGCCCGGGGCTAGCGGAGATACGCAGTATTTT.

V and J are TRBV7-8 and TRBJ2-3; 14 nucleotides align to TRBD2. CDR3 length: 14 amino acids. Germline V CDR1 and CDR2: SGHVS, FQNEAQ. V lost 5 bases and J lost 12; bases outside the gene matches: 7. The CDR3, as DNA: TGTGCCAGCAGCGTCCAAGGGACTAGCGGGAGTCAGTATTTT. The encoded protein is CASSVQGTSGSQYF. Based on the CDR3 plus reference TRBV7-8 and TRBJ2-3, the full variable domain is GAGVSQSPRYKVAKRGQDVALRCDPISGHVSLFWYQQALGQGPEFLTYFQNEAQLDKSGLPSDRFFAERPEGSVSTLKIQRTQQEDSAVYLCASSVQGTSGSQYFGPGTRLTVL.

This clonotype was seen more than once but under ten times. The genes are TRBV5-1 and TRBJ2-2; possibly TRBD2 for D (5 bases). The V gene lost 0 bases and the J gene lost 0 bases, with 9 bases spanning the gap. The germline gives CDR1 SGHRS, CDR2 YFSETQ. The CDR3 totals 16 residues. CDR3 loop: CASSLGPLANTGELFF. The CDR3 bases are TGCGCCAGCAGCTTGGGCCCACTAGCGAACACCGGGGAGCTGTTTTTT.

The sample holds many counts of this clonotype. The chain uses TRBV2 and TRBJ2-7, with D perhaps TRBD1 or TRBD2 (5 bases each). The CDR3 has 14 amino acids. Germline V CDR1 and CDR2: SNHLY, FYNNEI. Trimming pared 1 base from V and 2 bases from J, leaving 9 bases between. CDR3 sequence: CASSEGDGTYEQYF. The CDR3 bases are TGTGCCAGCAGTGAAGGGGACGGAACCTACGAGCAGTACTTC.

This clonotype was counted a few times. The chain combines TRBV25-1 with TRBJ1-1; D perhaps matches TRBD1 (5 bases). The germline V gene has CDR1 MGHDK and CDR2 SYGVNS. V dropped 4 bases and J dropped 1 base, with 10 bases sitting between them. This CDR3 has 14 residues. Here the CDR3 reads CASSVPGGNTEAFF. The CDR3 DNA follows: TGTGCCAGCAGTGTACCCGGGGGGAACACTGAAGCTTTCTTT.

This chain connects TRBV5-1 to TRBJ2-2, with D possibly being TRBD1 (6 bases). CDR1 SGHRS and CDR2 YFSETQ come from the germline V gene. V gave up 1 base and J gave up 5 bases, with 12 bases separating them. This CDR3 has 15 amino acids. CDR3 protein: CASSLTGQRTGELFF. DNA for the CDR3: TGCGCCAGCAGCTTGACGGGACAACGGACCGGGGAGCTGTTTTTT.

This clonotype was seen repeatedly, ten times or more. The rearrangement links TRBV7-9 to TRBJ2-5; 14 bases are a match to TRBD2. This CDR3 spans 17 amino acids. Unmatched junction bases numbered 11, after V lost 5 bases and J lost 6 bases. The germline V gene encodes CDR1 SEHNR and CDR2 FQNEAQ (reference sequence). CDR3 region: CASSPQRLAGGTQTQYF. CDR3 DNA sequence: TGTGCCAGCAGCCCCCAGAGACTAGCGGGAGGGACACAGACCCAGTACTTC.

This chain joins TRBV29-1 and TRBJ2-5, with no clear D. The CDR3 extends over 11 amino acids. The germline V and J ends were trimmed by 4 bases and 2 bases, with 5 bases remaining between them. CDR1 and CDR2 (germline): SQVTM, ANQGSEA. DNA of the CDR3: TGCAGCGTTGGGGAACAAGAGACCCAGTACTTC. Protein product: CSVGEQETQYF. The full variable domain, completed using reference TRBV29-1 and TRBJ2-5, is SAVISQKPSRDICQRGTSLTIQCQVDSQVTMMFWYRQQPGQSLTLIATANQGSEATYESGFVIDKFPISRPNLTFSTLTVSNMSPEDSSIYLCSVGEQETQYFGPGTRLLVL.

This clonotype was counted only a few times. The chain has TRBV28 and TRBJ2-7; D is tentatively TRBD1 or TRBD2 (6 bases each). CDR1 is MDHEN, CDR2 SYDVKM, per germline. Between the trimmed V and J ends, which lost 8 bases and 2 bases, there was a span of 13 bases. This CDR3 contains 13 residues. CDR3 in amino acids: CASRSGAPYEQYF. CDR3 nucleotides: TGTGCCAGCCGGTCGGGGGCCCCCTACGAGCAGTACTTC. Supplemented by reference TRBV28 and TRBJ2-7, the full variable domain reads DVKVTQSSRYLVKRTGEKVFLECVQDMDHENMFWYRQDPGLGLRLIYFSYDVKMKEKGDIPEGYSVSREKKERFSLILESASTNQTSMYLCASRSGAPYEQYFGPGTRLTVT.